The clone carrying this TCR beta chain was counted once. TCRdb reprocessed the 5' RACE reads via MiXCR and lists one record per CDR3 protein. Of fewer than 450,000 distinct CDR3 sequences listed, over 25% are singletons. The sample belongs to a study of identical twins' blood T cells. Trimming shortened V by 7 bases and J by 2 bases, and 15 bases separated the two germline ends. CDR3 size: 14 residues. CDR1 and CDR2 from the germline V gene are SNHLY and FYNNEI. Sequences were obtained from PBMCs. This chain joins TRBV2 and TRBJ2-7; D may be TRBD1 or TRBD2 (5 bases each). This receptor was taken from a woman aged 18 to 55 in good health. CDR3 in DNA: TGTGCCAGCACCGAATGGGACGGCACCTACGAGCAGTACTTC. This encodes CASTEWDGTYEQYF.